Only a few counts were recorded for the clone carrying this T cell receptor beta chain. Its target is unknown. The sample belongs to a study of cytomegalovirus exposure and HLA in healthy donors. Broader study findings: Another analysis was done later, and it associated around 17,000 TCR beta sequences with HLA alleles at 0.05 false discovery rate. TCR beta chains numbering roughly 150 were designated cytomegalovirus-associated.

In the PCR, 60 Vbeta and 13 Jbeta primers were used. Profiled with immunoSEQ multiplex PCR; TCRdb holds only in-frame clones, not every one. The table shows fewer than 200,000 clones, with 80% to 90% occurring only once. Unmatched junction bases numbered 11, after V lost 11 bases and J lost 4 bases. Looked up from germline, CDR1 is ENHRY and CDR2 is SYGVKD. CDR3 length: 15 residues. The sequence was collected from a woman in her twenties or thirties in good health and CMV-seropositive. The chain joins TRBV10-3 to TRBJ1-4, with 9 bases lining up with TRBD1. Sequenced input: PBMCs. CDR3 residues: CASSRDRAYNEKLFF. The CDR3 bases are TGTGCCTCGTCCCGGGACAGGGCTTATAATGAAAAACTGTTTTTT.